One sample yielded the 14 T cell receptor beta chains listed below, sequenced in a study of T-cell memory formation after mild COVID-19 (dated by TCRdb to the early 2020s). Library preparation was by 5' RACE. The sequencer listed for this sample is Illumina NovaSeq 6000. TCRdb itself trimmed the public reads at Q25 with fastp, ran MiXCR and retained productive beta chains. A single entry per CDR3 protein holds the most common genes and DNA from its merged rows. Present in this sample are fewer than 350,000 distinct CDR3 sequences, about a sixth of which were seen just once. The ten largest clonotypes hold approximately 20% of the sample. Sequenced sample: PBMCs or a T cell subset sorted from them (not recorded which). These receptors originate from a man younger than 35 who had mild COVID-19 (a few samples of this study predate the infection). The sample titles of this study are shuffled in the database, so cell type and time point are left out; the donor was told from shared clones.

In its sample, this clonotype was seen many times. The genes are TRBV5-1 and TRBJ2-5; no clear D. Germline loops: CDR1 SGHRS, CDR2 YFSETQ. CDR3 length equals 14 residues. Trimming took off 1 base at V and 1 base at J, with 8 bases between the two ends. The CDR3 protein is CASSLTTAQETQYF. CDR3 in DNA: TGCGCCAGCAGCTTGACGACGGCCCAAGAGACCCAGTACTTC.

This clonotype was picked up a small number of times. The V and J genes are TRBV12-3 or TRBV12-4 and TRBJ1-6; D not resolved. V shed 8 bases and J shed 0 bases, with 8 bases lying between them. This CDR3 has 14 amino acids. The DNA of the CDR3 is TGTGCCAGCTTGGACGGCTCCTATAATTCACCCCTCCACTTT. It specifies CASLDGSYNSPLHF.

This clonotype was seen repeatedly, ten times or more. The chain has TRBV6-1 and TRBJ2-3, with 13 nucleotides matching TRBD2. The CDR3 extends over 16 amino acids. CDR1 is MNHNS and CDR2 is SASEGT in the germline V gene. The V gene end was trimmed by 8 bases and the J gene end by 0 bases; junction bases not matched to a gene: 5. CDR3 region: CASRTSGGPSTDTQYF. CDR3 coding DNA: TGTGCCAGCCGGACTAGCGGGGGACCAAGCACAGATACGCAGTATTTT.

This clonotype showed up many times. This chain links TRBV12-3 or TRBV12-4 with TRBJ2-3; D might be TRBD2 (6 bases). Deletions cut 4 bases from V and 13 bases from J, with 18 bases between. The CDR3 is 13 amino acids. The CDR3 is CASSSSGQGGKYF. CDR3 coding DNA: TGTGCCAGCAGTTCCTCCGGTCAGGGAGGCAAGTATTTT.

In DNA, the CDR3 is TGTGCCAGCAGCTTAGGCCGGGCTCCGGGGGCGCAGTATTTT. The encoded protein is CASSLGRAPGAQYF. The chain carries TRBV11-2 and TRBJ2-3; maybe TRBD2 (6 bases). The CDR3 has 14 amino acids. Germline assignment: CDR1 SGHAT and CDR2 FQNNGV. The V end lost 1 base, the J end lost 10 bases, and 15 bases lay between the germline ends.

This clonotype was observed a few times. V is TRBV7-9 and J is TRBJ1-1; D is uncertain. Looked up from germline, CDR1 is SEHNR and CDR2 is FQNEAQ (reference sequence). This CDR3 comprises 16 residues. V was pared by 7 bases and J by 0 bases, with 18 bases between. CDR3 sequence (DNA): TGTGCCAGCAACTCCCGCCGCTCTACCATGAACACTGAAGCTTTCTTT. It encodes CASNSRRSTMNTEAFF.

V is TRBV15 and J is TRBJ2-2; possible D gene TRBD1, 5 bases. Germline V gene sequence: CDR1 LNHNV, CDR2 YYDKDF (reference sequence). The V end lost 0 bases, the J end lost 4 bases, and 18 bases lay between the germline ends. This CDR3 comprises 18 residues. CDR3: CATSRDLTSAGITGELFF. CDR3 nucleotide sequence: TGTGCCACCAGCAGAGATTTGACTTCGGCAGGGATCACCGGGGAGCTGTTTTTT.

This clonotype occurred many times. The chain recombines TRBV5-1 with TRBJ2-3, with 7 bases lining up with TRBD1. The germline gives CDR1 SGHRS, CDR2 YFSETQ. V shed 3 bases, J shed 6 bases, and the junction held 10 bases outside the gene matches. The CDR3 has 15 residues. The CDR3 nucleotides are TGCGCCAGCAGCTCTAGGCCCAGGGGGACGGATACGCAGTATTTT. Translating gives CASSSRPRGTDTQYF.

The chain employs TRBV12-3 or TRBV12-4 and TRBJ1-1; TRBD1 matches at 10 bases. The junction had 5 bases not matched to a gene; V was cut back by 5 bases and J by 5 bases. The CDR3 consists of 14 residues. The CDR3 protein is CASSLDRGRTEAFF. In nucleotides, the CDR3 is TGTGCCAGCAGTCTCGACAGGGGGCGGACTGAAGCTTTCTTT.

This clonotype was counted only a few times. The chain uses TRBV12-3 or TRBV12-4 and TRBJ2-7; D gene unclear. The length of the CDR3 is 13 residues. The V gene lost 3 bases and the J gene lost 3 bases, with 9 bases spanning the gap. The DNA of the CDR3 is TGTGCCAGCAGTTTGAACGCGAACTACGAGCAGTACTTC. Protein sequence: CASSLNANYEQYF.

This clonotype was counted once. The rearrangement joins TRBV7-2 to TRBJ1-2, with D maybe TRBD1 (6 bases). Germline V CDR1 and CDR2: SGHTA, FQGNSA. This CDR3 is 15 amino acids long. V lost 5 bases and J 6 bases, leaving 19 bases between the germline ends. CDR3 protein: CASSPDGGLSDGYTF. The CDR3 coding sequence is TGTGCCAGCAGCCCCGACGGGGGGCTCAGTGATGGCTACACCTTC.

This chain joins TRBV11-2 and TRBJ2-7, with D possibly matching TRBD1 (6 bases). Deletions cut 5 bases from V and 5 bases from J, with 19 bases between. Germline-derived CDR1 and CDR2 are SGHAT and FQNNGV. This CDR3 is built from 15 residues. The DNA for the CDR3 is TGTGCCAGCAGCCCACTGACAGGTCCGGTCCACGAGCAGTACTTC. Residues: CASSPLTGPVHEQYF.

This clonotype was detected only a few times. The chain couples TRBV4-1 to TRBJ1-2; 9 bases line up with TRBD1. The CDR3 loop spans 14 amino acids. Germline lookup yields CDR1 MGHRA and CDR2 YSYEKL. The ends lost 3 bases at V and 4 bases at J; junction bases unmatched: 3. The CDR3 sequence: CASSQTGGVYGYTF. The CDR3 DNA follows: TGCGCCAGCAGCCAGACAGGGGGAGTCTATGGCTACACCTTC.

The V call is TRBV5-5, the J call TRBJ2-4; D may be TRBD2 (5 bases). In germline, CDR1 is SGHKS, CDR2 YYEKEE (reference sequence). The V gene lost 1 base and the J gene lost 0 bases, with 8 bases spanning the gap. This CDR3 has 15 residues. CDR3 bases: TGTGCCAGCAGCTTGTGGGCGGGAGCCAAAAACATTCAGTACTTC. Its protein is CASSLWAGAKNIQYF. The entire variable domain, with the rest obtained from reference TRBV5-5 and TRBJ2-4, is as follows: DAGVTQSPTHLIKTRGQQVTLRCSPISGHKSVSWYQQVLGQGPQFIFQYYEKEERGRGNFPDRFSARQFPNYSSELNVNALLLGDSALYLCASSLWAGAKNIQYFGAGTRLSVL.